Shown below are 18 T cell receptor beta chains from a single sample sequenced in a study of OX40 agonist ivuxolimab in advanced cancers. Using immunoSEQ multiplex PCR, the repertoire was profiled, and TCRdb retains in-frame clones only, with some absent. The profile shows around 67,000 clones, approximately 80% of them singletons. Specimen: CD4+ or CD8+ T cells sorted from blood, collected in a trial of the OX40 agonist ivuxolimab. These receptors all stem from an adult with an advanced solid tumor such as melanoma, head and neck, liver or kidney cancer.

The chain links TRBV27 to TRBJ1-2; D gene unclear. The CDR3 has 15 amino acids. Trimming took off 5 bases at V and 0 bases at J, with 13 bases between the two ends. Per germline, CDR1 MNHEY and CDR2 SMNVEV (reference sequence). Here the CDR3 DNA reads TGTGCCAGCAGTGGCTTCGACGGAACTAACTATGGCTACACCTTC. Protein product: CASSGFDGTNYGYTF.

The chain uses TRBV6-6 and TRBJ1-4, with a possible D match to TRBD1 (6 bases). Trimming shortened V by 6 bases and J by 8 bases, and 16 bases separated the two germline ends. CDR1 and CDR2 from the germline V gene are MNHNY and SVGAGI (reference sequence). The CDR3 is 14 amino acids. CDR3 DNA: TGTGCCAGCAGCCGGGGGGGGCCAGAGGAAAAACTGTTTTTT. It specifies CASSRGGPEEKLFF.

This sequence joins TRBV5-4 and TRBJ1-1, with D hard to call. V was cut by 3 bases and J by 0 bases, with 12 bases left in between. Germline loops: CDR1 SGHNT, CDR2 YYREEE (reference sequence). The CDR3 spans 15 residues. The CDR3 loop reads CASSSPTQMNTEAFF. The CDR3 DNA sequence: TGTGCCAGCAGCTCCCCGACGCAGATGAACACTGAAGCTTTCTTT.

J is TRBJ2-3 and V is TRBV10-3, with no clear D. The V end was cut by 3 bases, the J end by 2 bases, with 9 bases between. Germline CDR1 and CDR2: ENHRY and SYGVKD. The CDR3 is 14 amino acids. The CDR3 sequence: CAISDRAYTDTQYF. The CDR3 DNA sequence: TGTGCCATCAGTGATCGTGCGTACACAGATACGCAGTATTTT.

The genes are TRBV2 and TRBJ2-4; 9 nucleotides match TRBD1. The V gene's germline CDR1 is SNHLY and CDR2 FYNNEI. Trimming removed 5 bases from V and 0 bases from J; junction bases left unmatched: 17. This CDR3 contains 20 residues. CDR3 residues: CASSPLGGQGPNLAKNIQYF. CDR3 in DNA: TGTGCCAGCAGTCCCTTGGGGGGACAGGGACCAAATCTAGCCAAAAACATTCAGTACTTC.

This clone was counted between two and nine times. The chain links TRBV10-1 to TRBJ2-3; TRBD2 agrees at 8 bases. Germline V gene lookup returns CDR1 WNHNN and CDR2 SYGVQD (reference sequence). The CDR3 is made up of 15 amino acids. The V gene end was trimmed by 3 bases and the J gene end by 2 bases; junction bases not matched to a gene: 4. CDR3 nucleotide sequence: TGCGCCAGCAGTGATTCTAGCGGGTTCACAGATACGCAGTATTTT. Translating it yields CASSDSSGFTDTQYF.

This clone was recorded only once. The chain carries TRBV6-5 and TRBJ1-3, with 7 bases identical to TRBD1. V was clipped by 4 bases and J by 2 bases; unmatched bases: 5. This CDR3 has 15 residues. Germline CDR1 and CDR2: MNHEY and SVGAGI. CDR3 loop: CASSFQTGTGNTIYF. As DNA, the CDR3 is TGTGCCAGCAGTTTCCAGACAGGGACTGGAAACACCATATATTTT.

The J gene is TRBJ1-2, the V gene TRBV7-9, with a tentative D call TRBD1 (6 bases). V gave up 2 bases and J gave up 4 bases, with 23 bases separating them. The CDR3 spans 18 residues. CDR1 is SEHNR, CDR2 FQNEAQ, per germline (reference sequence). The DNA of the CDR3 is TGTGCCAGCAGCTTACCACGACAGGCCTCGGGGTGGACCTATGGCTACACCTTC. Translation gives CASSLPRQASGWTYGYTF.

The genes are TRBV2 and TRBJ2-4; no firm D call. The germline V gene encodes CDR1 SNHLY and CDR2 FYNNEI. This CDR3 is built from 14 residues. V shed 5 bases and J shed 0 bases, with 8 bases lying between them. The CDR3 loop is CASSRALAKNIQYF. The CDR3 DNA reads TGTGCCAGCAGTCGGGCTTTAGCCAAAAACATTCAGTACTTC.

The chain links TRBV30 to TRBJ1-5; D uncertain. The CDR3 length is 13 residues. Per germline, CDR1 GTSNPN and CDR2 SVGIG (reference sequence). V lost 5 bases, J lost 7 bases, and 15 bases lay in between. CDR3 bases: TGTGCCTGGGCCCAAGGCCGGACGCAGCCCCAGCATTTT. It translates to CAWAQGRTQPQHF.

This clone occurred once. This sequence joins TRBV6-5 and TRBJ2-1; D unresolved. The CDR3 is 14 residues long. CDR1 is MNHEY, CDR2 SVGAGI, per germline. V was cut by 6 bases and J by 6 bases, with 15 bases left in between. The CDR3 DNA reads TGTGCCAGCAGGCGTCGCTGGACCTCCAATGAGCAGTTCTTC. Encoded protein: CASRRRWTSNEQFF.

The chain is built from TRBV6-5 and TRBJ1-3; the match to TRBD1 covers 7 bases. With V trimmed by 7 bases and J by 1 base, 4 bases remained unmatched. Germline-derived CDR1 and CDR2 are MNHEY and SVGAGI. This CDR3 comprises 14 residues. The CDR3 DNA reads as TGTGCCAGCAACCAGGGGGTTTCTGGAAACACCATATATTTT. This translates into CASNQGVSGNTIYF.

The chain recombines TRBV9 with TRBJ2-3; D is ambiguous. The germline CDR1 and CDR2 sequences are SGDLS and YYNGEE. V was cut by 0 bases and J by 2 bases, with 10 bases left in between. CDR3 length equals 15 residues. CDR3 sequence: CASSVAAFPTDTQYF. Here the CDR3 DNA reads TGTGCCAGCAGCGTAGCTGCGTTCCCCACAGATACGCAGTATTTT.

The genes are TRBV5-1 and TRBJ2-7; D remains unclear. The CDR3 runs 14 residues. V dropped 1 base and J dropped 0 bases, with 8 bases sitting between them. Germline CDR1 SGHRS, CDR2 YFSETQ. The CDR3 spells CASSLQGFSYEQYF. Here the CDR3 DNA reads TGCGCCAGCAGCTTGCAAGGGTTCTCCTACGAGCAGTACTTC.

The genes are TRBV6-1 and TRBJ2-3; D possibly corresponds to TRBD2 (6 bases). Germline values: CDR1 MNHNS, CDR2 SASEGT. With 7 bases removed from V and 2 bases from J, the gap between germline ends came to 13 bases. This CDR3 has 14 amino acids. DNA for the CDR3: TGTGCCAGCACGAAAGCGGGTCACACAGATACGCAGTATTTT. The encoded protein is CASTKAGHTDTQYF.

The chain has TRBV27 and TRBJ2-2, with 7 bases aligning to TRBD2. The germline V gene encodes CDR1 MNHEY and CDR2 SMNVEV (reference sequence). This CDR3 contains 15 residues. The junction had 3 bases not matched to a gene; V was cut back by 2 bases and J by 3 bases. This CDR3 is CASSLAGVHTGELFF. The CDR3 nucleotides read TGTGCCAGCAGTTTAGCGGGGGTACACACCGGGGAGCTGTTTTTT.

This clone counts as medium-sized (0.01 to 0.1%). In DNA form, the CDR3 reads TGCGCCAGCAGCCGAGTAGTGCAGCGGGAGGGCGGCGACGAGCAGTACTTC. The encoded protein is CASSRVVQREGGDEQYF. This sequence joins TRBV4-1 and TRBJ2-7, with TRBD2 matching 10 bases. After removal of 4 bases from V and 5 bases from J, the junction contained 14 bases not matched to a gene. Germline CDR1 MGHRA, CDR2 YSYEKL. The CDR3 consists of 17 residues.

The rearrangement links TRBV18 to TRBJ1-2, with 10 bases that match TRBD1. The J segment lost 2 bases and the V segment lost 10 bases, leaving 10 bases of the junction unmatched. Germline V gene sequence: CDR1 KGHSH, CDR2 LQKENI. The CDR3 is made up of 15 amino acids. CDR3 nucleotides: TGTGCCACTGTCAGACCGGGACAGGGGAACTATGGCTACACCTTC. It codes for CATVRPGQGNYGYTF.